This T cell receptor beta chain was recorded in a study of cytomegalovirus exposure and HLA in healthy donors. As concerns this clone: Its cognate antigen is unknown.

The PCR made use of 60 Vbeta and 13 Jbeta primers. Source study methods: As a later analysis found, there were 70 million to 90 million unique TCR beta chains, of which about 10 million were shared. Using immunoSEQ multiplex PCR, the repertoire was profiled, and TCRdb retains in-frame clones only, with some absent. V and J calls and clone size follow that table, whereas D and trimming were derived from the DNA. The sample has about 35,000 clones. Every donor was a healthy person donating bone marrow. At the time of sampling, donors were nominally healthy, though unrecorded immune exposures were likely. The study, taken as a whole, reports: A later analysis found that most CMV-associated TCR beta chains appeared HLA-restricted.

Sequencing was performed on PBMCs. This TCR derives from a woman between 40 and 55 years old in good health and CMV-seropositive.

As DNA, the CDR3 is TGTGCCAGCAGTTTCCACCGACAGGCCTACGAGCAGTACTTC. This translates into CASSFHRQAYEQYF. The chain recombines TRBV6-5 with TRBJ2-7; D perhaps matches TRBD1 (6 bases). Germline V lookup: CDR1 MNHEY, CDR2 SVGAGI. The ends were cut back, 4 bases at V and 2 bases at J, with 12 bases in the middle. The CDR3 runs 14 residues.